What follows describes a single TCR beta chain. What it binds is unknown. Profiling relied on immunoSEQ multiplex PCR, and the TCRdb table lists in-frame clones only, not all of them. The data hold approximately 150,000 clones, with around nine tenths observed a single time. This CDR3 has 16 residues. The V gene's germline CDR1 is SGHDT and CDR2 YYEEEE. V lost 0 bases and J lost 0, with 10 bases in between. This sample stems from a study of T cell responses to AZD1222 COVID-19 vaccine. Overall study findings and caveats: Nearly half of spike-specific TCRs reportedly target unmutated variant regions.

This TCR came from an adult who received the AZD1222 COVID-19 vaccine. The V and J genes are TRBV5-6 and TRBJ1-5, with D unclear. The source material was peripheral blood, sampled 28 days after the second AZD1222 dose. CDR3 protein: CASSLAGITSNQPQHF. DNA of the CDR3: TGTGCCAGCAGCTTGGCGGGGATCACTAGCAATCAGCCCCAGCATTTT.